This T cell receptor (beta chain) was sequenced during a study of response to subunit inactivated influenza vaccine. Findings and caveats of the study: T cells newly recruited by each seasonal influenza vaccination are few, the authors suggested.

To note about this clonotype: Its antigen is not known.

TCRdb recomputed calls from the RT-PCR reads with MiXCR, one row per CDR3 protein. This sample has around 750,000 distinct CDR3 sequences; 20% to 25% occur once, and the top ten carry roughly 10%. Sequencing was performed on PBMCs from blood, taken about 5 days after vaccination. The sequence came from a man between 50 and 59 years old who received an inactivated influenza vaccine.

This chain's CDR3 is CSDIPGQGSYEQYF. In nucleotides, the CDR3 is TGCAGTGACATCCCGGGACAGGGCTCCTACGAGCAGTACTTC. The V gene is TRBV20-1, the J gene TRBJ2-7; TRBD1 agrees at 9 bases. Trimming took 7 bases from V and 0 from J; bases not matched to a gene: 7. Germline CDR1 DFQATT, CDR2 SNEGSKA (reference sequence). The CDR3 runs 14 residues.